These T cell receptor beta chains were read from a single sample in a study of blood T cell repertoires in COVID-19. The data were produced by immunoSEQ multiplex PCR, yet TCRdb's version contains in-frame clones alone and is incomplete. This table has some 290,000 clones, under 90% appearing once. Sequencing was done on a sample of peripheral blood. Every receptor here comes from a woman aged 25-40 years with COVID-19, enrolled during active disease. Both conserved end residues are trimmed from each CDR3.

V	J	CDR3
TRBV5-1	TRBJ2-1	ASSLSAGNNEQF
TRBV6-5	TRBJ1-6	ASSYGRSPNSPLH
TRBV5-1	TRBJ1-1	ASSRQGGNTEAF
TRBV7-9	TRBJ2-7	ASSLGGISGASYEQY
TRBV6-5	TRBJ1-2	ANTGGVDGYT
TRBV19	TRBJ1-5	ASSIIQGNQPQH
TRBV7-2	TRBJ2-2	ASSLEGTRRLNTGELF
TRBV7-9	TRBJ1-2	ASSSTVFYGYT
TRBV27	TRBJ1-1	ASSHRGTGTEAF
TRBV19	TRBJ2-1	ASSRDRENEQF
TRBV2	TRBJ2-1	ASSDMGGAGF
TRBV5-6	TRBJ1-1	ASSLGRRSEAF
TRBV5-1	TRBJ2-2	ASSLQDTGELF
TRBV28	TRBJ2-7	ASRKTGGPPYEQY
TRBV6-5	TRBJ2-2	ASGDRINTGELF
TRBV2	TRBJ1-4	ASSIYRGQDEKLF
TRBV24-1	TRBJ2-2	ATSDGLAANTGELF
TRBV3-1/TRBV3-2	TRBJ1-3	ASSQDPYSGNTIY
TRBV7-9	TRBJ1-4	ASSPDSLFNEKLF
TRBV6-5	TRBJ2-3	ASSRTGNQDTQY
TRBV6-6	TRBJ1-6	ASRPGTGDSPLH
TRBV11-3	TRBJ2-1	ASSSRSGTSGGSYNEQF
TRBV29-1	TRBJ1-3	SVVQGASTGNTIY
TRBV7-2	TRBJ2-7	ASSLWAGGPYEQY
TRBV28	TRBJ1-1	ASSFAFSAGF
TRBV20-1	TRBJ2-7	SASDEASFSYEQY
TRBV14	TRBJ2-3	ASSQDRSSGGAGNTQY
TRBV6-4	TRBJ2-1	ASRSFTDRGYNEQF
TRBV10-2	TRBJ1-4	ASSESRGFQKLF
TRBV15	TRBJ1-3	ATSRDLARNTIY
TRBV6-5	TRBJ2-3	ASSYQRGATDTQY
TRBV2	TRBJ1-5	ASSLQGLNSNQPQH
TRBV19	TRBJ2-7	ASSGVQGGYEQY
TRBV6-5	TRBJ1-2	ASRWTDRDIGYT
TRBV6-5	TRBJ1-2	ASRVGQNYGYT